This passage covers 26 T cell receptor beta chains from one sample sequenced in a study of cytomegalovirus exposure and HLA in healthy donors. PCR amplification relied on 60 Vbeta primers (plus 13 Jbeta primers). Using immunoSEQ multiplex PCR, the repertoire was profiled, and TCRdb retains in-frame clones only, with some absent. The sample comprises over 130,000 clones, over 75% of which are singletons, and about 0.51% rests with the top ten. The sequenced material came from PBMCs. These receptor sequences come from a woman in her thirties or forties in good health and CMV-seronegative.

This chain connects TRBV7-7 to TRBJ2-3; 7 bases line up with TRBD2. The germline CDR1 and CDR2 sequences are SSHAT and FNYEAQ (reference sequence). The length of the CDR3 is 14 residues. V trimming: 2 bases; J trimming: 3 bases; junction bases outside the gene matches: 2. The CDR3 reads CASSLFGRTDTQYF. CDR3 bases: TGTGCCAGCAGCTTATTCGGGAGGACAGATACGCAGTATTTT. Drawing the rest from reference TRBV7-7 and TRBJ2-3, the complete variable domain is GAGVSQSPRYKVTKRGQDVTLRCDPISSHATLYWYQQALGQGPEFLTYFNYEAQPDKSGLPSDRFSAERPEGSISTLTIQRTEQRDSAMYRCASSLFGRTDTQYFGPGTRLTVL.

This clone showed up just a few times. The chain links TRBV2 to TRBJ1-1; 10 bases are shared with TRBD1. J was trimmed by 11 bases and V by 5 bases; bases with no gene match: 5. Germline V gene lookup returns CDR1 SNHLY and CDR2 FYNNEI. The CDR3 has 12 amino acids. The CDR3 loop reads CASSSPGQGAFF. In DNA, the CDR3 is TGTGCCAGCAGTTCTCCGGGACAGGGGGCTTTCTTT.

The sample holds a few counts of this clone. The chain links TRBV6-1 to TRBJ1-5, with D possibly being TRBD1 (5 bases). V was cut by 2 bases and J by 3 bases, with 11 bases left in between. CDR3 length: 15 amino acids. Germline-derived CDR1 and CDR2 are MNHNS and SASEGT. The DNA of the CDR3 is TGTGCCAGCAGTGAAAGTGGCAGGGACAATCAGCCCCAGCATTTT. This sequence encodes CASSESGRDNQPQHF.

The genes are TRBV11-3 and TRBJ2-3, with a possible D match to TRBD1 (6 bases). Trimming stripped 1 base from V and 0 bases from J, with 23 bases between. The CDR3 runs 20 residues. Germline CDR1 and CDR2: SGHNT and YENEEA. The CDR3 DNA sequence: TGTGCCAGCAGCTTAGGCCACTATTACACAGGGCGTTCTAGCACAGATACGCAGTATTTT. Protein sequence: CASSLGHYYTGRSSTDTQYF.

The rearrangement links TRBV28 to TRBJ2-1; 11 bases fit TRBD2. Germline trimming cut 5 bases from V and 3 bases from J; bases unmatched to any gene: 3. This CDR3 contains 15 residues. Germline lookup yields CDR1 MDHEN and CDR2 SYDVKM. The CDR3 bases are TGTGCCAGCAGTCCCGGGACTAGCGGCTACAATGAGCAGTTCTTC. This gives the protein CASSPGTSGYNEQFF. Together with reference TRBV28 and TRBJ2-1, the CDR3 gives the full variable domain: DVKVTQSSRYLVKRTGEKVFLECVQDMDHENMFWYRQDPGLGLRLIYFSYDVKMKEKGDIPEGYSVSREKKERFSLILESASTNQTSMYLCASSPGTSGYNEQFFGPGTRLTVL.

The chain combines TRBV28 with TRBJ2-5, with 7 bases that match TRBD1. The junction had 19 bases not matched to a gene; V was cut back by 7 bases and J by 2 bases. This CDR3 spans 18 amino acids. Germline values: CDR1 MDHEN, CDR2 SYDVKM. In DNA, the CDR3 is TGTGCCAGCACCTCCCTCTCTTTCCCCGGGACAGTTCAAGAGACCCAGTACTTC. Translation: CASTSLSFPGTVQETQYF. The whole variable domain, filled in from reference TRBV28 and TRBJ2-5, reads DVKVTQSSRYLVKRTGEKVFLECVQDMDHENMFWYRQDPGLGLRLIYFSYDVKMKEKGDIPEGYSVSREKKERFSLILESASTNQTSMYLCASTSLSFPGTVQETQYFGPGTRLLVL.

The chain carries TRBV6-5 and TRBJ1-1; 8 nucleotides match TRBD1. From germline, CDR1 is MNHEY and CDR2 SVGAGI. The V and J ends lost 1 base and 6 bases, in that order; junction bases with no gene match: 4. The CDR3 covers 14 residues. The CDR3 reads CASSYLGTGSEAFF. The CDR3 bases are TGTGCCAGCAGTTACTTGGGGACAGGTTCTGAAGCTTTCTTT.

J is TRBJ2-4 and V is TRBV10-3; TRBD1 aligns across 7 bases. V shed 4 bases, J shed 3 bases, and the junction held 3 bases outside the gene matches. Germline assignment: CDR1 ENHRY and CDR2 SYGVKD. CDR3 size: 14 residues. CDR3 protein: CAISVAGGKNIQYF. DNA for the CDR3: TGTGCCATCAGTGTAGCAGGGGGCAAAAACATTCAGTACTTC.

The gene calls are TRBV5-6 and TRBJ1-6; 8 bases line up with TRBD1. The CDR3 sequence is 18 residues long. The V segment lost 2 bases and the J segment 1 base; nucleotides outside the gene matches: 8. Germline assignment: CDR1 SGHDT and CDR2 YYEEEE. The CDR3 region is CASSLDGQGGSYNSPLHF. The CDR3 DNA reads as TGTGCCAGCAGCTTAGATGGACAGGGTGGATCCTATAATTCACCCCTCCACTTT. Complete variable domain (other parts from reference TRBV5-6 and TRBJ1-6): DAGVTQSPTHLIKTRGQQVTLRCSPKSGHDTVSWYQQALGQGPQFIFQYYEEEERQRGNFPDRFSGHQFPNYSSELNVNALLLGDSALYLCASSLDGQGGSYNSPLHFGNGTRLTVT.

The CDR3 DNA is TGTGCCAGCAGCTTGGCAGGAGGGAGAACTAATGAAAAACTGTTTTTT. Its protein is CASSLAGGRTNEKLFF. V and J are TRBV7-6 and TRBJ1-4; D uncertain. The CDR3 has 16 residues. V lost 3 bases and J lost 1, with 12 bases in between. Germline V gives CDR1 SGHVS, CDR2 FNYEAQ.

The chain employs TRBV6-6 and TRBJ1-4; D unclear. Germline loops: CDR1 MNHNY, CDR2 SVGAGI (reference sequence). V dropped 2 bases and J dropped 11 bases, with 15 bases sitting between them. The CDR3 sequence is 14 residues long. In DNA, the CDR3 is TGTGCCAGCAGTTACGCGGCCATGGCCGGGAAACTGTTTTTT. Encoded protein: CASSYAAMAGKLFF.

This chain links TRBV5-4 with TRBJ2-1; 10 nucleotides line up with TRBD2. Germline assignment: CDR1 SGHNT and CDR2 YYREEE (reference sequence). The CDR3 is 16 amino acids. J was trimmed by 10 bases and V by 4 bases; bases with no gene match: 14. CDR3 bases: TGTGCCAGCAGCCGTACTAGCGGGGAGGGGGGACGGGAGCAGTTCTTC. Protein sequence: CASSRTSGEGGREQFF. The variable domain in full, with the rest retrieved from reference TRBV5-4 and TRBJ2-1, is ETGVTQSPTHLIKTRGQQVTLRCSSQSGHNTVSWYQQALGQGPQFIFQYYREEENGRGNFPPRFSGLQFPNYSSELNVNALELDDSALYLCASSRTSGEGGREQFFGPGTRLTVL.

This chain links TRBV6-5 with TRBJ2-1; D call uncertain. Germline CDR1 MNHEY, CDR2 SVGAGI. Trimming cost V 5 bases and J 1 base, with 6 bases left between them. This CDR3 is 13 amino acids long. The CDR3 loop reads CASSLSSYNEQFF. The CDR3, as DNA: TGTGCCAGCAGTCTAAGTTCCTACAATGAGCAGTTCTTC.

This chain uses TRBV4-1 with TRBJ2-1; D unclear. The CDR3 is made up of 13 amino acids. Germline V gene lookup returns CDR1 MGHRA and CDR2 YSYEKL. V lost 1 base to trimming and J lost 4 bases, with 5 bases between them. The CDR3, as DNA: TGCGCCAGCAGCCAAGTAGCTTACAATGAGCAGTTCTTC. Its protein product is CASSQVAYNEQFF.

The V and J genes are TRBV5-1 and TRBJ2-4; tentatively, D is TRBD2 (5 bases). Deletions cut 4 bases from V and 0 bases from J, with 11 bases between. The CDR3 totals 15 residues. From germline, CDR1 is SGHRS and CDR2 YFSETQ. The CDR3 region has the DNA TGCGCCAGCAGCCTGGACGGACTAGCCAAAAACATTCAGTACTTC. Its protein product is CASSLDGLAKNIQYF.

Regarding this clone: One end of the junction does not line up with germline, which may come from a read error. This chain joins TRBV7-7 and TRBJ2-5, with 14 positions matching TRBD2. Germline CDR1 is SSHAT and CDR2 is FNYEAQ (reference sequence). The CDR3 is 16 residues long. CDR3 coding DNA: TGTGCTAGCAGCTCGGGGACTAGCGGGAGTTGGGAGACCCAGTACTTC. It yields the protein CASSSGTSGSWETQYF.

This clone was detected once. This sequence joins TRBV29-1 and TRBJ1-2; TRBD1 matches 12 bases. With 3 bases clipped from V and 7 bases from J, the junction kept 3 bases outside the gene matches. CDR1 and CDR2 from the germline V gene are SQVTM and ANQGSEA. The CDR3 contains 13 residues. The CDR3 DNA is TGCAGCGTTGAGGGACAGGGGGCCGTTGGCTACACCTTC. It specifies CSVEGQGAVGYTF.

For the CDR3, the DNA is TGTGCCAGCAGCTCCGCGGGGTCCCAAGAGACCCAGTACTTC. Protein product: CASSSAGSQETQYF. The rearrangement joins TRBV5-5 to TRBJ2-5; a possible D gene is TRBD2 (6 bases). V lost 3 bases to trimming and J lost 1 base, with 10 bases between them. The CDR3 sequence is 14 residues long. In germline, CDR1 is SGHKS, CDR2 YYEKEE (reference sequence).

V usage is TRBV30 and J usage is TRBJ1-4, with D unclear. CDR1 and CDR2 from the germline V gene are GTSNPN and SVGIG (reference sequence). Trimming took 4 bases from V and 10 from J, leaving 22 bases between them. The CDR3 runs to 15 residues. CDR3 protein: CAWTPGVGSGVKLFF. The CDR3 coding sequence is TGTGCCTGGACCCCCGGCGTGGGATCCGGGGTAAAACTGTTTTTT.

There are a few counts of this clone. The rearrangement joins TRBV5-4 to TRBJ2-7; no reliable D call. Trimming cost V 3 bases and J 2 bases, with 9 bases left between them. The CDR3 totals 13 residues. The germline CDR1 and CDR2 sequences are SGHNT and YYREEE (reference sequence). The CDR3 loop is CASSSYPTYEQYF. The CDR3 bases are TGTGCCAGCAGCTCTTATCCTACCTACGAGCAGTACTTC.

The chain carries TRBV6-5 and TRBJ2-5; D is possibly TRBD1 (6 bases). Germline V gene data show CDR1 as MNHEY and CDR2 as SVGAGI. The CDR3 has 13 amino acids. V was pared by 7 bases and J by 14 bases, with 23 bases between. The CDR3 sequence is CASTARGLSRTYF. The CDR3 DNA reads as TGTGCCAGCACCGCCAGGGGCCTATCCCGCACCTACTTC.

V and J are TRBV19 and TRBJ1-1; D perhaps matches TRBD1 (6 bases). The CDR3 totals 13 residues. CDR1 LNHDA and CDR2 SQIVND come from the germline V gene (reference sequence). The V end lost 7 bases, the J end lost 0 bases, and 9 bases lay between the germline ends. The CDR3 coding sequence is TGTGCCAGTACGAACAGGGTGAACACTGAAGCTTTCTTT. It translates to CASTNRVNTEAFF.

The CDR3 reads CASAQGVETDTQYF. The CDR3 DNA reads TGTGCCAGTGCTCAGGGGGTTGAGACAGATACGCAGTATTTT. This chain joins TRBV6-5 and TRBJ2-3, with TRBD1 matching 7 bases. Trimming at V came to 9 bases and at J to 3 bases, leaving 9 bases not matched to a gene. CDR3 size: 14 residues. CDR1 is MNHEY, CDR2 SVGAGI, per germline.

This clone was recorded once. This chain connects TRBV9 to TRBJ2-7; weak D call: TRBD2 (6 bases). V lost 4 bases and J lost 7, with 21 bases in between. Looked up from germline, CDR1 is SGDLS and CDR2 is YYNGEE. The CDR3 has 15 residues. CDR3 sequence (DNA): TGTGCCAGCAGCCCCGCGGGGACTCCCATGGGGGAGCAGTACTTC. Amino acid sequence: CASSPAGTPMGEQYF.

This clone has just one count. V gene TRBV23-1 combines with J gene TRBJ1-5; 7 nucleotides align to TRBD1. TRBV23-1 is an open reading frame, and its role is uncertain. This CDR3 has 17 residues. V gave up 8 bases and J gave up 7 bases; unmatched junction bases: 20. CDR3 region: CASVGHPTGTGGQPQHF. The CDR3 DNA reads as TGCGCCAGCGTCGGTCATCCGACAGGGACGGGCGGCCAGCCCCAGCATTTT.

This clone showed up just a few times. V gene TRBV2 combines with J gene TRBJ1-1, with 7 positions matching TRBD1. The CDR3 contains 16 residues. Per germline, CDR1 SNHLY and CDR2 FYNNEI. Germline trimming cut 1 base from V and 5 bases from J; bases unmatched to any gene: 10. The CDR3 DNA is TGTGCCAGCAGTGAAGGATTTGTAGGGGGCAGAACTGAAGCTTTCTTT. Translation gives CASSEGFVGGRTEAFF.